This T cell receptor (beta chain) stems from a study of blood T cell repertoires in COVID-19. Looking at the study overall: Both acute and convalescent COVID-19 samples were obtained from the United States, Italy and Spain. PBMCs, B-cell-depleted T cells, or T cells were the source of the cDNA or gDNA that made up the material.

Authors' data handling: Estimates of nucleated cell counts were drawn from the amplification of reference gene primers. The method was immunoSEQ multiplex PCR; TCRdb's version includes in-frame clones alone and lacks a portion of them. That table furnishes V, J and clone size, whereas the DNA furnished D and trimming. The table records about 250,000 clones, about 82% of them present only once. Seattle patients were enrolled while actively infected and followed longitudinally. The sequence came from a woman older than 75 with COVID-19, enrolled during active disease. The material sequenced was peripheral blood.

The CDR3 DNA is TGTGCCAGTAGTATAGTGGGACAGAGGAATCAGCCCCAGCATTTT. Translating gives CASSIVGQRNQPQHF. The V call is TRBV19, the J call TRBJ1-5, with 7 bases that match TRBD1. Unmatched junction bases numbered 4, after V lost 1 base and J lost 4 bases. The CDR3 covers 15 residues. Looked up from germline, CDR1 is LNHDA and CDR2 is SQIVND (reference sequence).